Listed below are T cell receptor beta chains from one sample, sequenced in a study of cytomegalovirus exposure and HLA in healthy donors. Libraries were prepared by immunoSEQ multiplex PCR; TCRdb keeps only in-frame clonotypes and omits some of them. The sample yields roughly 150,000 clones, over 70% seen once. Sequencing used PBMCs. The receptors originated from a woman aged 40 to 50 in good health and CMV-seropositive. CDR3s include the opening cysteine and the closing phenylalanine or tryptophan. Each record gives: CDR3 protein, V gene, D gene, J gene. D genes are given only for firm matches.

cdr3_aa: CASQAGANYGYTF
v_call: TRBV19
d_call: -
j_call: TRBJ1-2

cdr3_aa: CASSLAGEGAFGYTF
v_call: TRBV5-1
d_call: TRBD1
j_call: TRBJ1-2

cdr3_aa: CASSIQGVETQYF
v_call: TRBV19
d_call: -
j_call: TRBJ2-5

cdr3_aa: CATSRDLSGWEQFF
v_call: TRBV15
d_call: -
j_call: TRBJ2-1

cdr3_aa: CASSPLQGSQPQHF
v_call: TRBV2
d_call: -
j_call: TRBJ1-5

cdr3_aa: CASSTPGTAEGRLGNTIYF
v_call: TRBV9
d_call: TRBD1
j_call: TRBJ1-3

cdr3_aa: CASSFWDRARGYTF
v_call: TRBV5-4
d_call: TRBD1
j_call: TRBJ1-2

cdr3_aa: CSVTTGGLNTEAFF
v_call: TRBV29-1
d_call: TRBD1
j_call: TRBJ1-1

cdr3_aa: CASSPTSGGDNEQFF
v_call: TRBV27
d_call: TRBD2
j_call: TRBJ2-1

cdr3_aa: CASSITYNEQFF
v_call: TRBV19
d_call: -
j_call: TRBJ2-1

cdr3_aa: CASRMGGTRTREQYF
v_call: TRBV19
d_call: TRBD2
j_call: TRBJ2-7

cdr3_aa: CSGGTSTYEQYF
v_call: TRBV29-1
d_call: TRBD2
j_call: TRBJ2-7

cdr3_aa: CASRRDRVPDQPQHF
v_call: TRBV2
d_call: TRBD1
j_call: TRBJ1-5

cdr3_aa: CASSQQPGQREAFF
v_call: TRBV14
d_call: TRBD1
j_call: TRBJ1-1

cdr3_aa: CASSLEPGLAGGQTQYF
v_call: TRBV7-2
d_call: TRBD2
j_call: TRBJ2-5

cdr3_aa: CARPGQGRNTIYF
v_call: TRBV15
d_call: TRBD1
j_call: TRBJ1-3

cdr3_aa: CASSRDSSYEQYF
v_call: TRBV19
d_call: TRBD1
j_call: TRBJ2-7

cdr3_aa: CASSQGVPSRGQNYEQYF
v_call: TRBV18
d_call: TRBD1
j_call: TRBJ2-7

cdr3_aa: CASTPYGTAEAFF
v_call: TRBV2
d_call: TRBD1
j_call: TRBJ1-1

cdr3_aa: CSVERPGGASYGYTF
v_call: TRBV29-1
d_call: -
j_call: TRBJ1-2

cdr3_aa: CSVDRPGGGDYNEQFF
v_call: TRBV29-1
d_call: TRBD2
j_call: TRBJ2-1

cdr3_aa: CASSLHQGPSSGANVLTF
v_call: TRBV5-1
d_call: -
j_call: TRBJ2-6

cdr3_aa: CASSLVGLAYEQYF
v_call: TRBV7-3
d_call: -
j_call: TRBJ2-7

cdr3_aa: CASGLVRGENVEAFF
v_call: TRBV12-5
d_call: -
j_call: TRBJ1-1

cdr3_aa: CASSLTRLFTGVDGYTF
v_call: TRBV10-2
d_call: TRBD1
j_call: TRBJ1-2

cdr3_aa: CASRKGGTGFHEQFF
v_call: TRBV19
d_call: TRBD1
j_call: TRBJ2-1

cdr3_aa: CASSPLGVPHNEQFF
v_call: TRBV18
d_call: -
j_call: TRBJ2-1

cdr3_aa: CAWTRPPGTSGGLSTGKLFF
v_call: TRBV30
d_call: TRBD2
j_call: TRBJ2-2

cdr3_aa: CASSLAGNNEQFF
v_call: TRBV6-1
d_call: -
j_call: TRBJ2-1

cdr3_aa: CASSFDGRSYNSPLHF
v_call: TRBV7-9
d_call: -
j_call: TRBJ1-6

cdr3_aa: CASSLQGVAFF
v_call: TRBV27
d_call: TRBD1
j_call: TRBJ1-1

cdr3_aa: CSFQTGTGFSEQYF
v_call: TRBV29-1
d_call: TRBD1
j_call: TRBJ2-7

cdr3_aa: CASSPRQGTIGNTIYF
v_call: TRBV9
d_call: TRBD1
j_call: TRBJ1-3

cdr3_aa: CASSTGGRNSPLHF
v_call: TRBV7-2
d_call: TRBD1
j_call: TRBJ1-6

cdr3_aa: CASSLSTGELFF
v_call: TRBV7-9
d_call: -
j_call: TRBJ2-2

cdr3_aa: CASSQETGRAKNIQYF
v_call: TRBV4-1
d_call: -
j_call: TRBJ2-4

cdr3_aa: CASSYGQGTEAFF
v_call: TRBV11-1
d_call: -
j_call: TRBJ1-1

cdr3_aa: CASSLRLYGYTF
v_call: TRBV5-6
d_call: -
j_call: TRBJ1-2

cdr3_aa: CASSQGLAGGLETQYF
v_call: TRBV4-1
d_call: TRBD2
j_call: TRBJ2-5

cdr3_aa: CASSLGGGRQETQYF
v_call: TRBV7-6
d_call: TRBD2
j_call: TRBJ2-5

cdr3_aa: CASSLRTGLAGDTQYF
v_call: TRBV11-2
d_call: TRBD2
j_call: TRBJ2-3

cdr3_aa: CASSASWGGQETQYF
v_call: TRBV9
d_call: TRBD2
j_call: TRBJ2-5

cdr3_aa: CATSRDSATDTQYF
v_call: TRBV19
d_call: TRBD1
j_call: TRBJ2-3

cdr3_aa: CASSQAGLAHNEQFF
v_call: TRBV14
d_call: TRBD2
j_call: TRBJ2-1

cdr3_aa: CASNVFYSNSPLHF
v_call: TRBV19
d_call: -
j_call: TRBJ1-6

cdr3_aa: CASSLRQYTEEYF
v_call: TRBV5-1
d_call: -
j_call: TRBJ2-5

cdr3_aa: CASSIDSQNLGQYF
v_call: TRBV19
d_call: -
j_call: TRBJ2-7

cdr3_aa: CASSSIAGGPTDTQYF
v_call: TRBV5-1
d_call: TRBD2
j_call: TRBJ2-3

cdr3_aa: CATRQGGNSPLHF
v_call: TRBV15
d_call: -
j_call: TRBJ1-6

cdr3_aa: CAWMPSHYSPLHF
v_call: TRBV30
d_call: -
j_call: TRBJ1-6

cdr3_aa: CASSLGSGERDTQYF
v_call: TRBV7-9
d_call: TRBD2
j_call: TRBJ2-3

cdr3_aa: CASSFSGGVNTEAFF
v_call: TRBV11-2
d_call: TRBD1
j_call: TRBJ1-1

cdr3_aa: CASSRGTEPYNEQFF
v_call: TRBV5-8
d_call: TRBD1
j_call: TRBJ2-1

cdr3_aa: CASSQDREYPNYGYTF
v_call: TRBV5-1
d_call: TRBD1
j_call: TRBJ1-2

cdr3_aa: CASSSRGEQYF
v_call: TRBV7-8
d_call: -
j_call: -